The sample holds many counts of the clone carrying this T cell receptor (beta chain). The data stem from a study of T cells in Graves' hyperthyroidism and ophthalmopathy. Germline-derived CDR1 and CDR2 are GTSNPN and SVGIG (reference sequence). The CDR3 is 14 residues long. V shed 8 bases, J shed 5 bases, and the junction held 12 bases outside the gene matches. Researchers took RNA transcripts and amplified the TCR beta CDR3 regions from them. First-round RT-PCR with HTBI primers amplified the TCR CDR3 region. TCRdb processed the multiplex PCR reads anew with MiXCR; each CDR3 protein has one entry. The sample has 600,000 to 850,000 distinct CDR3 sequences, 18% seen once. This blood was taken when hyperthyroidism was first diagnosed, before any ophthalmopathy symptoms existed. The PBMCs studied were ones that came from around 10 ml fresh peripheral blood.

The sequence derives from a woman in her forties or fifties with Graves' hyperthyroidism that later progressed to Graves' ophthalmopathy. The sequenced sample consisted of blood. This chain uses TRBV30 with TRBJ2-7; 10 positions match TRBD1. The CDR3 loop reads CALRAGQGSHEQYF. The CDR3 coding sequence is TGTGCCCTCAGGGCGGGACAGGGGAGCCACGAGCAGTACTTC.